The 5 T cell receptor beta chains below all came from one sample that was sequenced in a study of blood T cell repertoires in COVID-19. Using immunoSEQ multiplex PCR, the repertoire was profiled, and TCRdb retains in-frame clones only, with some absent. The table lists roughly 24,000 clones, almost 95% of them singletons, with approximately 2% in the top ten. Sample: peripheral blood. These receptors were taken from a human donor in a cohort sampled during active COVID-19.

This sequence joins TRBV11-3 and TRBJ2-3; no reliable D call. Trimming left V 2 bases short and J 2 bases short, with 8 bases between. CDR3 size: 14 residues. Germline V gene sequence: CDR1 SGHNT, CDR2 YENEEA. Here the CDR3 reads CASSLTRHTDTQYF. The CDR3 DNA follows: TGTGCCAGCAGCTTAACCAGGCACACAGATACGCAGTATTTT.

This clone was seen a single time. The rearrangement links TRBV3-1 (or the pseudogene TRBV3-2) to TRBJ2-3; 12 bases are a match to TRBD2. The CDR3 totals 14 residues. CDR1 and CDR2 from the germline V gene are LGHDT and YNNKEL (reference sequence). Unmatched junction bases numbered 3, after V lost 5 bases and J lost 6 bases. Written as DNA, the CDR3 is TGTGCCAGCAGCATAGGACTAGCGGGGGATACGCAGTATTTT. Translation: CASSIGLAGDTQYF.

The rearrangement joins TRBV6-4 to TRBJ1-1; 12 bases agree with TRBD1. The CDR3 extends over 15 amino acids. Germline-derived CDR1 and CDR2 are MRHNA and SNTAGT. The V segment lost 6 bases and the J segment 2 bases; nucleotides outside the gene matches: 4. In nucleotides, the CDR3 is TGTGCCAGCAGAAGCGGGACAGGGGGCAACACTGAAGCTTTCTTT. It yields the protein CASRSGTGGNTEAFF.

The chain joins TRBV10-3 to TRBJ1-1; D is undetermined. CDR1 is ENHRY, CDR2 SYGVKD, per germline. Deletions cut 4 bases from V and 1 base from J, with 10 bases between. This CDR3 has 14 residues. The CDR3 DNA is TGTGCCATCAGTGGGTCAACAGCGAACACTGAAGCTTTCTTT. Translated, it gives CAISGSTANTEAFF.

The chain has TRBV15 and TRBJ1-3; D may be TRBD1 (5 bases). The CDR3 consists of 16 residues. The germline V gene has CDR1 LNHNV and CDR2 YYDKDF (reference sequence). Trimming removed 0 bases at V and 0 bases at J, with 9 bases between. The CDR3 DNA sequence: TGTGCCACCAGCAGAGATAAGACAGTCTCTGGAAACACCATATATTTT. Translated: CATSRDKTVSGNTIYF. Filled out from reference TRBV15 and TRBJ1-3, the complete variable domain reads DAMVIQNPRYQVTQFGKPVTLSCSQTLNHNVMYWYQQKSSQAPKLLFHYYDKDFNNEADTPDNFQSRRPNTSFCFLDIRSPGLGDTAMYLCATSRDKTVSGNTIYFGEGSWLTVV.